This TCR beta chain was profiled in a study of Tregs in tolerant kidney transplant recipients. Study-level findings and limits: Validation in larger populations is needed because few patients were studied. The most relevant donor-specific Treg TCRbeta repertoire apparently came from expansion with activated donor B cells.

As to this clone: The antigen is unknown.

CD4+CD25+CD127- Tregs, CD4+CD25- non-Tregs, CD4 and CD8 cells were sorted. Assay used: immunoSEQ multiplex PCR; TCRdb lists only in-frame clones, some missing. The data contain about 240,000 clones, roughly four fifths of them singletons. This clonotype originated in a human donor in good health. Sequencing input: CD4+ T cells from blood.

The DNA for the CDR3 is TGTGCCAGCTCACCGACGGATCGACCGGGCACTGAAGCTTTCTTT. Translation gives CASSPTDRPGTEAFF. This chain uses TRBV18 with TRBJ1-1; D gene unclear. CDR1 KGHSH and CDR2 LQKENI come from the germline V gene. CDR3 length: 15 residues. The V end was cut by 3 bases, the J end by 4 bases, with 15 bases between. Combining the CDR3 with reference TRBV18 and TRBJ1-1 gives the whole variable domain NAGVMQNPRHLVRRRGQEARLRCSPMKGHSHVYWYRQLPEEGLKFMVYLQKENIIDESGMPKERFSAEFPKEGPSILRIQQVVRGDSAAYFCASSPTDRPGTEAFFGQGTRLTVV.